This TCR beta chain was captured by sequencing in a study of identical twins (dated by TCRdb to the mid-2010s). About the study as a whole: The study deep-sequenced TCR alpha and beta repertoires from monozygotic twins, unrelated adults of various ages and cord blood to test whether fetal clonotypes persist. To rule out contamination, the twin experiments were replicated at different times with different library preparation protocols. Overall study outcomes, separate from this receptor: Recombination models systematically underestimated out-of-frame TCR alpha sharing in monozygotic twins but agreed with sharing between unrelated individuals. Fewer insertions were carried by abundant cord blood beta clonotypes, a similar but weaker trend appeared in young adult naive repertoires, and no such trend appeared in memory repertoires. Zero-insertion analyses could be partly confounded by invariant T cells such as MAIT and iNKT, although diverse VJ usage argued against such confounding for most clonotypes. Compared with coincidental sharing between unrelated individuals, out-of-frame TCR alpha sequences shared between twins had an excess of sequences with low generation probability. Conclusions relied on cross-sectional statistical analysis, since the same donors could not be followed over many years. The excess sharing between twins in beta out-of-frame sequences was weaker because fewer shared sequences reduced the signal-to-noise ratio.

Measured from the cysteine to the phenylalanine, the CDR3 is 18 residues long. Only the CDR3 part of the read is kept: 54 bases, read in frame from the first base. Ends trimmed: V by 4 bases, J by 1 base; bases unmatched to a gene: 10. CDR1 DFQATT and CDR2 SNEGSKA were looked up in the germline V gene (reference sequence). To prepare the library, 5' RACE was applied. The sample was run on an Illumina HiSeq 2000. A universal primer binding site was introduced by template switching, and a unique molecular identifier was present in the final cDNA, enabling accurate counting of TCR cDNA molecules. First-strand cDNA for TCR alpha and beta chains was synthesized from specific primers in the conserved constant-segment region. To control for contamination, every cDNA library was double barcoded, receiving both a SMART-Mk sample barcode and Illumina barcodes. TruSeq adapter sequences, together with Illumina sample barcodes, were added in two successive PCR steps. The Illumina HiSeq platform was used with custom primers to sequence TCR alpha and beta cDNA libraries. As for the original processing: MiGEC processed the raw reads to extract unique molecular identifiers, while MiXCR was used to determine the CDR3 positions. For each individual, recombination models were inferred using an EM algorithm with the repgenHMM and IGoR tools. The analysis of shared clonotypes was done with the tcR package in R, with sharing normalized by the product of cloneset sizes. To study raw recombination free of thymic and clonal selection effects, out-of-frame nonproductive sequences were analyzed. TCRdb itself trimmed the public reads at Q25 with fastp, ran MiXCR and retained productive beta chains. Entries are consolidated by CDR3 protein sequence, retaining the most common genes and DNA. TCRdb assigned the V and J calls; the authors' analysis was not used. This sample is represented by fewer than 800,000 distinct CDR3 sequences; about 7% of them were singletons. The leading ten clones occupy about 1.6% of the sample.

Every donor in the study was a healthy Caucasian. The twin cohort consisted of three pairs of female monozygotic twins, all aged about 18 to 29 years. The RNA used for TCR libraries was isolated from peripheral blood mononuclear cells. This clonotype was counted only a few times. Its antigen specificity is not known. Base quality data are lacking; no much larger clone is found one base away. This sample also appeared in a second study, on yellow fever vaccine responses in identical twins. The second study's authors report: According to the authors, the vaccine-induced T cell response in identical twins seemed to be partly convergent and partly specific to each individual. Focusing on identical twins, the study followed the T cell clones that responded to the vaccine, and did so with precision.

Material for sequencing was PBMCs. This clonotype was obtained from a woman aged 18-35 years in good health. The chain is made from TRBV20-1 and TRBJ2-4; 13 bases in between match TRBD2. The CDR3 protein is CSATKLAGGPYAKNIQYF. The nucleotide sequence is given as TGCAGTGCTACCAAACTAGCGGGGGGGCCCTATGCCAAAAACATTCAGTACTTC.